The clone carrying this T cell receptor beta chain turned up a few times. What it binds is unknown. The data are from a study of human T cells and chemical hapten exposure. Time point given: patch test 1, 2 weeks after DPC sensitization. Treatment in this sample: therapeutic diphenylcyclopropenone sensitization with weekly scalp DPC. Findings of the study overall: Controls had significantly fewer large CDR3 similarity clusters than were formed by expanded TCRs. DPC sensitization did not alter TCRs above 1 in 1000 frequency.

Trimming left V 6 bases short and J 8 bases short, with 13 bases between. Germline V gives CDR1 WNHNN, CDR2 SYGVQD (reference sequence). This CDR3 is built from 13 residues. MiXCR, applied by TCRdb to the RACE reads, yields one record per CDR3 protein. The repertoire consists of under 85,000 distinct CDR3 sequences, with about 9.3% occurring once and the leading ten covering about 1.4%. The sequence came from a woman aged 50 to 60 with alopecia areata. Some clones in this sample may be carry-over from other donors' samples. The specimen comprised whole blood, sampled in connection with sensitization to the hapten diphenylcyclopropenone (DPC). The chain carries TRBV10-1 and TRBJ2-2; no definite D call. CDR3 loop: CASSTDALGELFF. CDR3 bases: TGCGCCAGCAGCACGGACGCGCTGGGGGAGCTGTTTTTT.